The entry below describes one T cell receptor beta chain. This clonotype was seen a few times. Its target antigen remains unknown. Nothing much larger sits one base from this clone, and base qualities are not available. This entry comes from a study of response to subunit inactivated influenza vaccine (dated by TCRdb to 2017 to 2018). Regarding the research as a whole: Deep quantitative T cell receptor repertoire profiling was used in the study to track responses to a trivalent subunit inactivated influenza vaccine.

From its cysteine to its phenylalanine, the CDR3 spans 17 amino acids. Only the CDR3 DNA is retained, 51 bases long and in frame from the first base. CDR1 and CDR2 are read off the germline V gene (reference sequence) as DFQATT and SNEGSKA. V is shortened by 2 bases, J by 1 base, and the region joining them spans 18 bases. Library preparation used RT-PCR. This sample was sequenced with an Illumina HiSeq 2500. TCRdb's own reprocessing of the public reads used fastp at Q25 and MiXCR and kept productive beta chains. Every CDR3 protein is listed once, alongside the most common genes and DNA of its rows. This sample gives some 160,000 distinct CDR3 sequences in total; roughly 11% of them show up just once. The ten largest clonotypes hold 9.5% to 15% of the sample. The study at large found these results: According to the authors, only a limited number of new T cells may be recruited by each seasonal influenza vaccination.

In the paper's terms, the time point label means: approximately 45 days after influenza vaccine administration. Material: non-naive T cells sorted from PBMCs, obtained 45 days after vaccination. The sample's cell subset or site label, in plain terms: memory T cell fraction. The sequence is built from TRBV20-1 and TRBJ1-5; matching of 6 bases hints at TRBD1 as the D gene. The sequence was obtained from a man in his forties or fifties who received an inactivated influenza vaccine. Donor details come from another sample of the same person, matched by shared clones. Read as DNA, the sequence is TGCAGTGCTAGACCACAGGGAGGTATAGGGAGCAATCAGCCCCAGCATTTT. Its protein product is CSARPQGGIGSNQPQHF.